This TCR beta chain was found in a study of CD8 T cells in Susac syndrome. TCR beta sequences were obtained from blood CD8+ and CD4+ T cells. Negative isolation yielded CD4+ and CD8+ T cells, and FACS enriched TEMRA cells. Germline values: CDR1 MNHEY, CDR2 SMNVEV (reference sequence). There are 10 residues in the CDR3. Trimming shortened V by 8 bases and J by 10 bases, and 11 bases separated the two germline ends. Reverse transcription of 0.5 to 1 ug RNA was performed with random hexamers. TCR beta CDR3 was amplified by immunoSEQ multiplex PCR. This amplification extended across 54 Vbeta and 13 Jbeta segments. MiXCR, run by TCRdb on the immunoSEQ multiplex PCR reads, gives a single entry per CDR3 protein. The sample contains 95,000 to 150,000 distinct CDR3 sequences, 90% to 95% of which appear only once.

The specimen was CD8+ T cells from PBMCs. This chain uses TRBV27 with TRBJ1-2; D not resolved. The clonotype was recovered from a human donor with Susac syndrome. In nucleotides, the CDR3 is TGTGCCAGCGGAACAGCCAACTACACCTTC. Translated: CASGTANYTF.